Presented here are 14 T cell receptor beta chains from one specimen sequenced in a study of beta chain features in type 1 diabetes. Study-wide points: The study found moderately but significantly shorter TCRB CDR3s in all four CD4+ subsets of Type 1 diabetes patients.

These receptors have no identified antigens. The study reverse transcribed the entire isolated RNA, so it sequenced expressed TCRB transcripts. Assay used: immunoSEQ multiplex PCR; TCRdb lists only in-frame clones, some missing. The repertoire holds hundreds of thousands of clones, roughly 13% seen once, with 0.022% in the top ten. The sequenced sample consisted of naive CD4+ T cells from blood. Source of these receptors: a man between 18 and 29 years old with type 1 diabetes.

This clone was seen a handful of times. The chain recombines TRBV7-9 with TRBJ1-1; tentatively, D is TRBD1 (6 bases). The ends were cut back, 6 bases at V and 1 base at J, with 15 bases in the middle. CDR3 length equals 15 residues. CDR1 SEHNR and CDR2 FQNEAQ come from the germline V gene (reference sequence). CDR3 bases: TGTGCCAGCAGATCCGCCAGGGGATCGAACACTGAAGCTTTCTTT. Its translation: CASRSARGSNTEAFF.

The V gene is TRBV28, the J gene TRBJ1-5, with unresolved D. V was shortened by 5 bases and J by 4 bases, with 6 bases between the two germline ends. Germline V gene sequence: CDR1 MDHEN, CDR2 SYDVKM. This CDR3 comprises 12 residues. The CDR3 DNA sequence: TGTGCCAGCAGTCGACAAAATCAGCCCCAGCATTTT. It encodes CASSRQNQPQHF.

The chain links TRBV5-1 to TRBJ2-2; 7 bases are shared with TRBD1. The CDR3 runs to 15 residues. With V trimmed by 4 bases and J by 3 bases, 6 bases remained unmatched. The germline gives CDR1 SGHRS, CDR2 YFSETQ. The CDR3 DNA sequence: TGCGCCAGCAGCCACGGACAGGCTTACACCGGGGAGCTGTTTTTT. Translation: CASSHGQAYTGELFF. Supplemented by reference TRBV5-1 and TRBJ2-2, the full variable domain reads KAGVTQTPRYLIKTRGQQVTLSCSPISGHRSVSWYQQTPGQGLQFLFEYFSETQRNKGNFPGRFSGRQFSNSRSEMNVSTLELGDSALYLCASSHGQAYTGELFFGEGSRLTVL.

The chain combines TRBV2 with TRBJ2-1, with 7 bases aligning to TRBD1. From germline, CDR1 is SNHLY and CDR2 FYNNEI. CDR3 length: 13 amino acids. V shed 4 bases and J 5 bases; nucleotides not matched to a gene: 2. The CDR3 spells CASSGQGNNEQFF. In DNA form, the CDR3 reads TGTGCCAGCAGTGGACAGGGCAACAATGAGCAGTTCTTC.

The rearrangement joins TRBV29-1 to TRBJ2-5; TRBD2 aligns across 9 bases. The CDR3 covers 14 residues. V lost 4 bases, J lost 1 base, and 4 bases stayed unmatched. Germline V lookup: CDR1 SQVTM, CDR2 ANQGSEA. The CDR3 DNA is TGCAGCGTTGCGCTAGCGGGGTTCCAAGAGACCCAGTACTTC. Translated: CSVALAGFQETQYF.

This clone was picked up a small number of times. The chain joins TRBV7-2 to TRBJ2-7, with TRBD2 as a possible D gene (6 bases). The V end was cut by 5 bases, the J end by 0 bases, with 14 bases between. Per germline, CDR1 SGHTA and CDR2 FQGNSA. This CDR3 has 15 residues. CDR3 loop: CASSPGLATSYEQYF. The DNA for the CDR3 is TGTGCCAGCAGCCCGGGCCTAGCGACCTCCTACGAGCAGTACTTC. Filled out from reference TRBV7-2 and TRBJ2-7, the complete variable domain reads GAGVSQSPSNKVTEKGKDVELRCDPISGHTALYWYRQSLGQGLEFLIYFQGNSAPDKSGLPSDRFSAERTGGSVSTLTIQRTQQEDSAVYLCASSPGLATSYEQYFGPGTRLTVT.

With respect to this clone: Other DNA sequences of this sample code for an identical CDR3. The chain uses TRBV9 and TRBJ2-1, with TRBD2 identical over 8 bases. From germline, CDR1 is SGDLS and CDR2 YYNGEE. This CDR3 region has 16 residues. V shed 3 bases, J shed 0 bases, and the junction held 5 bases outside the gene matches. In nucleotides, the CDR3 is TGTGCCAGCAGCGCGTCCGGGGGGGCCTCCTACAATGAGCAGTTCTTC. Translating it yields CASSASGGASYNEQFF.

CDR3 nucleotides: TGTGCCTGGAGTGGTGGAAAAGGAGGCAATCAGCCCCAGCATTTT. This sequence encodes CAWSGGKGGNQPQHF. This rearrangement joins TRBV30 to TRBJ1-5; no definite D call. Germline-derived CDR1 and CDR2 are GTSNPN and SVGIG (reference sequence). The length of the CDR3 is 15 residues. Trimming removed 1 base from V and 2 bases from J, with 12 bases in between.

This clone was picked up one time. The CDR3 protein is CASRHRDMNTEAFF. The CDR3 nucleotides are TGTGCCAGCAGACACAGGGATATGAACACTGAAGCTTTCTTT. V usage is TRBV7-9 and J usage is TRBJ1-1; possibly TRBD1 for D (6 bases). The CDR3 is made up of 14 amino acids. Germline lookup yields CDR1 SEHNR and CDR2 FQNEAQ (reference sequence). Between the trimmed V and J ends, which lost 6 bases and 0 bases, there was a span of 11 bases.

The rearrangement uses TRBV15 and TRBJ2-7, with 9 bases lining up with TRBD1. Trimming cost V 5 bases and J 0 bases; bases outside gene matches: 8. CDR1 is LNHNV and CDR2 is YYDKDF in the germline V gene (reference sequence). This CDR3 spans 16 amino acids. Here the CDR3 DNA reads TGTGCCACCAGCCAGCGGACAGGGGACCGCTCCTACGAGCAGTACTTC. As protein: CATSQRTGDRSYEQYF.

This clone was counted only a few times. V and J are TRBV6-5 and TRBJ2-7; D not resolved. Germline V gene lookup returns CDR1 MNHEY and CDR2 SVGAGI. V was cut by 0 bases and J by 5 bases, with 11 bases left in between. The CDR3 contains 14 residues. As DNA, the CDR3 is TGTGCCAGCAGTTACTCCTACCTAGGACACGAGCAGTACTTC. Translated: CASSYSYLGHEQYF.

This clone has just a few counts. The rearrangement joins TRBV7-6 to TRBJ2-1, with 9 bases fitting TRBD1. J lost 16 bases, V lost 1 base, and 8 bases had no gene match. This CDR3 is built from 13 residues. Germline-derived CDR1 and CDR2 are SGHVS and FNYEAQ. The CDR3 here is CASSLDENRGRFF. CDR3 in DNA: TGTGCCAGCAGCTTAGACGAGAACAGGGGGCGCTTCTTC.

The rearrangement joins TRBV9 to TRBJ2-7; unclear D gene. This CDR3 is built from 15 residues. The V end was cut by 0 bases, the J end by 0 bases, with 10 bases between. Germline CDR1 SGDLS, CDR2 YYNGEE. The CDR3, as DNA: TGTGCCAGCAGCGTAGGGGTTGAAATCTCCTACGAGCAGTACTTC. As protein: CASSVGVEISYEQYF.

This rearrangement joins TRBV9 to TRBJ2-2, with 8 bases fitting TRBD1. The CDR3 is made up of 17 amino acids. CDR1 SGDLS and CDR2 YYNGEE come from the germline V gene. V dropped 0 bases and J dropped 2; count of bases not matched to a gene: 6. The chain's CDR3 is CASSVDDRGANTGELFF. The CDR3 DNA reads as TGTGCCAGCAGCGTAGACGACAGGGGAGCTAACACCGGGGAGCTGTTTTTT.